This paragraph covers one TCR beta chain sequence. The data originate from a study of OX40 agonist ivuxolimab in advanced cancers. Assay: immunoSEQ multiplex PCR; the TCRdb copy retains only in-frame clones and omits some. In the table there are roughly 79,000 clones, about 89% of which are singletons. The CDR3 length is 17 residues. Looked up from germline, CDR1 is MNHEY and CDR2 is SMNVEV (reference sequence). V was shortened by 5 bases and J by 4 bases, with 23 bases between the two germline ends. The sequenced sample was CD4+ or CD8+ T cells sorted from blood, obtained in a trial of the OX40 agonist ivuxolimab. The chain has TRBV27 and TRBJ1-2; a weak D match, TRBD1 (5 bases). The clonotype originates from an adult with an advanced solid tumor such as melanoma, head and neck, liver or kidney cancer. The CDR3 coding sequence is TGTGCCAGCAGTCCTCGGAGAGCCCAAGACAGAATCTATGGCTACACCTTC. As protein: CASSPRRAQDRIYGYTF.